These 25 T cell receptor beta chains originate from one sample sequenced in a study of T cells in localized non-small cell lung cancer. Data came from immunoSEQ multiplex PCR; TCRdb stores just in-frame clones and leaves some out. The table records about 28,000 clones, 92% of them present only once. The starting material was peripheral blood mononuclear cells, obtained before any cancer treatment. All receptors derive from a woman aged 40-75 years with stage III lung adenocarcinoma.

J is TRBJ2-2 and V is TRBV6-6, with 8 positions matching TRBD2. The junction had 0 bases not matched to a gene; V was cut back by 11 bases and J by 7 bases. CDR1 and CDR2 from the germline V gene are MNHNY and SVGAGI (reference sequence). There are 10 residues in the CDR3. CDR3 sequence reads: CAAGGGELFF. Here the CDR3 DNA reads TGTGCCGCGGGGGGCGGGGAGCTGTTTTTT.

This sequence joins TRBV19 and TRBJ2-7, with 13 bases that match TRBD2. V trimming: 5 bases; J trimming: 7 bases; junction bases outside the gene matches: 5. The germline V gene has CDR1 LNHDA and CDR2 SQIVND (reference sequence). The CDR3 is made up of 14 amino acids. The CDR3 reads CASSVLAGGPEQYF. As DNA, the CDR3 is TGTGCCAGTAGTGTACTAGCGGGAGGGCCGGAGCAGTACTTC. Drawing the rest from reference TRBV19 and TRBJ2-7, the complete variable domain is DGGITQSPKYLFRKEGQNVTLSCEQNLNHDAMYWYRQDPGQGLRLIYYSQIVNDFQKGDIAEGYSVSREKKESFPLTVTSAQKNPTAFYLCASSVLAGGPEQYFGPGTRLTVT.

The CDR3 region is CASSQGAGGGYTF. The CDR3, as DNA: TGTGCCAGCAGCCAAGGGGCAGGGGGAGGCTACACCTTC. The chain is built from TRBV14 and TRBJ1-2; 7 nucleotides align to TRBD1. The trim removed 1 base at V and 8 bases at J, leaving 4 bases unmatched. The CDR3 has 13 residues. The V gene's germline CDR1 is SGHDN and CDR2 FVKESK.

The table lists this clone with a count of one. The CDR3 bases are TGCAGCGTGGGGGGCCCAGGGGTGGACACAGATACGCAGTATTTT. It specifies CSVGGPGVDTDTQYF. The rearrangement uses TRBV29-1 and TRBJ2-3; tentatively, D is TRBD1 or TRBD2 (6 bases each). The V gene lost 6 bases and the J gene lost 2 bases, with 18 bases spanning the gap. Germline V gene sequence: CDR1 SQVTM, CDR2 ANQGSEA. The CDR3 totals 15 residues.

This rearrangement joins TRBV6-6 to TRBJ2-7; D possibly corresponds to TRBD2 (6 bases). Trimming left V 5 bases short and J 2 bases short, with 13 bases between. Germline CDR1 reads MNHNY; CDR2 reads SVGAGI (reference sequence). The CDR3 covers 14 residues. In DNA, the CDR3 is TGTGCCAGCAGTCAGGGCGGGACCGCCTACGAGCAGTACTTC. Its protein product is CASSQGGTAYEQYF.

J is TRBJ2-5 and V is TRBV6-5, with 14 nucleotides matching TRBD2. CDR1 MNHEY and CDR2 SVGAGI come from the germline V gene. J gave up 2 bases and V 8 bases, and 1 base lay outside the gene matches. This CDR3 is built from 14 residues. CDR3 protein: CASGTSGSQETQYF. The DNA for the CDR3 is TGTGCCAGCGGGACTAGCGGGAGTCAAGAGACCCAGTACTTC.

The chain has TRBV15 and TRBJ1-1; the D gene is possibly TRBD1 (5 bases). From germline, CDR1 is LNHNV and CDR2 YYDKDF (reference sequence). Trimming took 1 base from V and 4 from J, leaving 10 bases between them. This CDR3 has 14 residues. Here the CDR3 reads CATSRVGGITEAFF. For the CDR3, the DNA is TGTGCCACCAGCAGAGTTGGGGGAATCACTGAAGCTTTCTTT. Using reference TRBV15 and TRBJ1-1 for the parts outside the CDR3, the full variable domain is DAMVIQNPRYQVTQFGKPVTLSCSQTLNHNVMYWYQQKSSQAPKLLFHYYDKDFNNEADTPDNFQSRRPNTSFCFLDIRSPGLGDTAMYLCATSRVGGITEAFFGQGTRLTVV.

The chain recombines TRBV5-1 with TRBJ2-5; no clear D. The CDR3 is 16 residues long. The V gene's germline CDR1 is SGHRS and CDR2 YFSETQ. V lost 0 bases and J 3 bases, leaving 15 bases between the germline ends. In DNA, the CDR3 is TGCGCCAGCAGCTTGGTGTTGGAAAGCCCAAAAGAGACCCAGTACTTC. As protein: CASSLVLESPKETQYF.

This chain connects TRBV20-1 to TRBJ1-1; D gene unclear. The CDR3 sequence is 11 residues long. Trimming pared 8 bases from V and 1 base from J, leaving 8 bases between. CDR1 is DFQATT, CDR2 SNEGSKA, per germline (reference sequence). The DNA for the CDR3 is TGCAGTTCCGGGAGGAACACTGAAGCTTTCTTT. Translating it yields CSSGRNTEAFF.

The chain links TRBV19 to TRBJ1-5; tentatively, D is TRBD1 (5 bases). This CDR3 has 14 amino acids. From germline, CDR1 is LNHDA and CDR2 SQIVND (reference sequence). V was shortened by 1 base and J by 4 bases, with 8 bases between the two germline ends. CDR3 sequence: CASSIVDSNQPQHF. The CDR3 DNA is TGTGCCAGTAGTATAGTAGACAGTAATCAGCCCCAGCATTTT. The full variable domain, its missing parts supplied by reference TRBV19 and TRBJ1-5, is DGGITQSPKYLFRKEGQNVTLSCEQNLNHDAMYWYRQDPGQGLRLIYYSQIVNDFQKGDIAEGYSVSREKKESFPLTVTSAQKNPTAFYLCASSIVDSNQPQHFGDGTRLSIL.

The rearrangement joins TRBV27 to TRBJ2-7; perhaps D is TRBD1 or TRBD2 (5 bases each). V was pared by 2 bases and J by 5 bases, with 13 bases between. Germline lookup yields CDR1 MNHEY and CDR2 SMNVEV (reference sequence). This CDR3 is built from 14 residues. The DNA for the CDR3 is TGTGCCAGCAGTTTAATGGGGGTCTGGGACGAGCAGTACTTC. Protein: CASSLMGVWDEQYF.

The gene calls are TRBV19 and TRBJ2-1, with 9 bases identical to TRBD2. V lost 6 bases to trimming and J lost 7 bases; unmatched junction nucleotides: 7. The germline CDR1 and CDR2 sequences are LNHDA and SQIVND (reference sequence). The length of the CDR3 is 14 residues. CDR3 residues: CASRRLAEGNEQFF. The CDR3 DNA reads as TGTGCCAGTAGAAGACTAGCGGAGGGGAATGAGCAGTTCTTC.

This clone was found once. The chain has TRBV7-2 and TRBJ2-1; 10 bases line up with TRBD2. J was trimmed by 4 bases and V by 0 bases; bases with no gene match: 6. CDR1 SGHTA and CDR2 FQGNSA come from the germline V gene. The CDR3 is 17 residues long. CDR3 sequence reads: CASSLALSGGLYNEQFF. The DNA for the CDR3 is TGTGCCAGCAGCTTAGCGCTTAGCGGGGGGTTATACAATGAGCAGTTCTTC.

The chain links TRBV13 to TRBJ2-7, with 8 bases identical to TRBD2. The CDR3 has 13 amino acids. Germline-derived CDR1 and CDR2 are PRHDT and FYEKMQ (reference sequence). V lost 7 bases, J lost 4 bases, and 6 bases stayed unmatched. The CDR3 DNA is TGTGCCAGCACGCGGGGGGCGCGTTACGAGCAGTACTTC. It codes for CASTRGARYEQYF.

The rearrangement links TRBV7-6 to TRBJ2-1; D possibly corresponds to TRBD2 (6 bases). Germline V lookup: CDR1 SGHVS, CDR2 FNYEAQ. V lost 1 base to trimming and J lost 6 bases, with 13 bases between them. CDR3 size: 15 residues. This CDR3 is CASSLGPGAGNEQFF. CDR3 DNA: TGTGCCAGCAGCTTAGGTCCGGGAGCGGGCAATGAGCAGTTCTTC.

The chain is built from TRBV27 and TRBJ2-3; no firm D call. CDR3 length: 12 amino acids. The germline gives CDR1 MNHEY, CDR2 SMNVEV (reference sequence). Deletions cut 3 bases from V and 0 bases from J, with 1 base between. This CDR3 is CASSFSTDTQYF. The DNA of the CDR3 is TGTGCCAGCAGTTTTAGCACAGATACGCAGTATTTT.

The CDR3 is CASSLSAATNEKLFF. The CDR3 DNA reads as TGTGCCAGCAGCTTATCCGCTGCAACTAATGAAAAACTGTTTTTT. The genes are TRBV7-9 and TRBJ1-4, with no clear D. V gave up 2 bases and J gave up 0 bases, with 7 bases separating them. This CDR3 has 15 amino acids. Germline-derived CDR1 and CDR2 are SEHNR and FQNEAQ (reference sequence).

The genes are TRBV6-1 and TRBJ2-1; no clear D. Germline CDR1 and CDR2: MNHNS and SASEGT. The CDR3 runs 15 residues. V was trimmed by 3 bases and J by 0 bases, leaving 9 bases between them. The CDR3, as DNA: TGTGCCAGCAGTGAGAGTCCGAGCTCCTACAATGAGCAGTTCTTC. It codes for CASSESPSSYNEQFF.

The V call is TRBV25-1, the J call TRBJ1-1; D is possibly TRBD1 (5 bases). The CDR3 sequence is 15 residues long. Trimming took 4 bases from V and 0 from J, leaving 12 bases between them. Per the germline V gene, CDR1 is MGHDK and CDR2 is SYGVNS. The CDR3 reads CASSVRRGMNTEAFF. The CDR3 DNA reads TGTGCCAGCAGTGTCCGACGGGGCATGAACACTGAAGCTTTCTTT. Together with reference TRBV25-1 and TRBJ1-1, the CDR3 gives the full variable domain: EADIYQTPRYLVIGTGKKITLECSQTMGHDKMYWYQQDPGMELHLIHYSYGVNSTEKGDLSSESTVSRIRTEHFPLTLESARPSHTSQYLCASSVRRGMNTEAFFGQGTRLTVV.

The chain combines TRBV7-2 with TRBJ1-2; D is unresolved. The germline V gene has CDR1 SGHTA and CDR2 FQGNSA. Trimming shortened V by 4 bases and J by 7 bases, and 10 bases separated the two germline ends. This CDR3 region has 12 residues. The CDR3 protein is CASSSPSLGYTF. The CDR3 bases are TGTGCCAGCAGCTCGCCCAGTCTTGGCTACACCTTC.

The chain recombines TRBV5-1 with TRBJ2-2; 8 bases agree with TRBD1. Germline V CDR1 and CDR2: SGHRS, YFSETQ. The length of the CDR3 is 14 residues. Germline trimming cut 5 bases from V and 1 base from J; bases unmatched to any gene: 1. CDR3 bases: TGCGCCAGCAGGGACAGGGTGAACACCGGGGAGCTGTTTTTT. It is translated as CASRDRVNTGELFF.

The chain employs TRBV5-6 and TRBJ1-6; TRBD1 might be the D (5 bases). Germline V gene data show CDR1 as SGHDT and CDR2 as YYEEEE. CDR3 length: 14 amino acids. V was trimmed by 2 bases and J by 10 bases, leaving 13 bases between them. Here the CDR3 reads CASSFGTLGSPLHF. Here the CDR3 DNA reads TGTGCCAGCAGCTTTGGGACCTTAGGGTCACCCCTCCACTTT.

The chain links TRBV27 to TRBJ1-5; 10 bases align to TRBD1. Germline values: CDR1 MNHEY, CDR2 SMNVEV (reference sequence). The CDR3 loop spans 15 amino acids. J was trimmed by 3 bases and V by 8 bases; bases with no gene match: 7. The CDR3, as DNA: TGTGCCAGCGGATCAAGACAGGGGGCCAATCAGCCCCAGCATTTT. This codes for CASGSRQGANQPQHF.

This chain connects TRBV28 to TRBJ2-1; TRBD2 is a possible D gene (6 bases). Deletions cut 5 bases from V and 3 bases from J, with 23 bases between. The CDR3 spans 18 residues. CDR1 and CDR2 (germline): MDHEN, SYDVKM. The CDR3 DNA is TGTGCCAGCAGTCCCCTCACCTCGGGACTCTTGGACTACAATGAGCAGTTCTTC. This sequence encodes CASSPLTSGLLDYNEQFF.

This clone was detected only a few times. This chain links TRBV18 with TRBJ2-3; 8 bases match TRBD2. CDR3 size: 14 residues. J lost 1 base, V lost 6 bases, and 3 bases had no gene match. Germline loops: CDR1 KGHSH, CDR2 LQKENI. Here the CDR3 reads CASSPTSGTDTQYF. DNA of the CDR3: TGTGCCAGCTCCCCGACTAGCGGCACAGATACGCAGTATTTT.